Sequencing of this T cell receptor beta chain was carried out in a study of blood T cell repertoires in COVID-19. Using immunoSEQ multiplex PCR, the repertoire was profiled, and TCRdb retains in-frame clones only, with some absent. The repertoire consists of some 260,000 clones, with under 90% occurring once and the leading ten covering under 2%. Between the trimmed V and J ends, which lost 1 base and 5 bases, there was a span of 12 bases. Germline assignment: CDR1 SGHAT and CDR2 FQNNGV. CDR3 size: 14 residues. Recruits, aged about 18 to 95 years, lived in 25 or so US areas. Assignment of participants to cohorts was predicated upon participant-reported clinical history. Two consecutive negative NP/OP PCR tests, clearance, or resolved symptoms defined Cohort 3 recovery.

The TCR was taken from a man aged 35-49 years who had recovered from COVID-19. This chain links TRBV11-2 with TRBJ2-7; D possibly corresponds to TRBD2 (5 bases). Sequenced: PBMCs or T cells enriched from blood (not recorded which). CDR3 residues: CASSLVGGSDEQYF. In DNA, the CDR3 is TGTGCCAGCAGCTTAGTAGGAGGTTCAGACGAGCAGTACTTC.